This record covers a single T cell receptor (beta chain). These data originate in a study of control samples from healthy donors and cancer patients. Trimming cost V 3 bases and J 3 bases, with 21 bases left between them. Germline CDR1 reads SGHRS; CDR2 reads YFSETQ. The CDR3 contains 18 residues. The assay was immunoSEQ multiplex PCR, and TCRdb's table has in-frame clones only and misses some. This table holds roughly 83,000 clones, more than 75% found once. The sequencing input was blood. The clonotype originates from a woman aged 55-75 years in good health. The chain uses TRBV5-1 and TRBJ2-2, with D unresolved. The CDR3 here is CASSSPPGRLVDTGELFF. CDR3 coding DNA: TGCGCCAGCAGCTCCCCCCCCGGACGCCTGGTAGACACCGGGGAGCTGTTTTTT.